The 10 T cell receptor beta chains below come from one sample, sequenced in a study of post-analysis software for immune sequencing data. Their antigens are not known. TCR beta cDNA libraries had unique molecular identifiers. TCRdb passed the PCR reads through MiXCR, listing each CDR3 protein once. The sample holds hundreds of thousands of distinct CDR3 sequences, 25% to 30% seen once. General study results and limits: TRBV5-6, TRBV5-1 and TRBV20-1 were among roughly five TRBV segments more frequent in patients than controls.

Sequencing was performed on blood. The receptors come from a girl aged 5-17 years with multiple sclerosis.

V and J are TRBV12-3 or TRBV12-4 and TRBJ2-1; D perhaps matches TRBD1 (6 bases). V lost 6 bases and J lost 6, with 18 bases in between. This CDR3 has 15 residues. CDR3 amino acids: CASSPWQGIGNEQFF. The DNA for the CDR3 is TGTGCCAGCAGCCCTTGGCAGGGGATAGGCAATGAGCAGTTCTTC.

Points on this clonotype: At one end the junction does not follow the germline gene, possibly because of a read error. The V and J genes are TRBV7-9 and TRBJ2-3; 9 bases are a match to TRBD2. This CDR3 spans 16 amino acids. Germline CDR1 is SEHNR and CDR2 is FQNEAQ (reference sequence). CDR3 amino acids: CANSFSGGPSTDTQYF. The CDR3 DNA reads TGTGCCAACAGCTTTAGCGGGGGCCCGAGCACAGATACGCAGTATTTT.

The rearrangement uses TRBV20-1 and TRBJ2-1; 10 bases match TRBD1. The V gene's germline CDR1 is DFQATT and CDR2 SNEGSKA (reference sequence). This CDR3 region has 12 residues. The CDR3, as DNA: TGCGGTCCCCGACAGGGGGCGGATGAGCAGTTCTTC. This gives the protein CGPRQGADEQFF.

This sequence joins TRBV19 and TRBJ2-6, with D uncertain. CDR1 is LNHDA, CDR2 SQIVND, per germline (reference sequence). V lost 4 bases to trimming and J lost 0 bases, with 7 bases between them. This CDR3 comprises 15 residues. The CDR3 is CASSRTFSGANVLTF. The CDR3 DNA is TGTGCCAGTAGTAGAACGTTCTCTGGGGCCAACGTCCTGACTTTC.

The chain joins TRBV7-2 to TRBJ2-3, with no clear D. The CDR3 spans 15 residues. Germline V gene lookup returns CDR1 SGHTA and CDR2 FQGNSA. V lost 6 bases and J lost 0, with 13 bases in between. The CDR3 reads CASRSGIASTDTQYF. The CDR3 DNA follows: TGTGCCAGCAGATCAGGAATCGCTAGCACAGATACGCAGTATTTT.

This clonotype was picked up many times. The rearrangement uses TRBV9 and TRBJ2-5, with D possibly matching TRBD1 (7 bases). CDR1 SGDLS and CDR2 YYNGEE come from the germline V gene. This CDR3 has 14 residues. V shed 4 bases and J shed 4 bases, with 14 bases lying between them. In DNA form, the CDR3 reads TGTGCCAGCAGCTGGCGACAGGGAGGAGAGACCCAGTACTTC. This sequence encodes CASSWRQGGETQYF.

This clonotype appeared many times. As DNA, the CDR3 is TGCAGTGCCCCTCGGGATACGCAGTATTTT. Translation gives CSAPRDTQYF. The chain employs TRBV20-1 and TRBJ2-3; D call uncertain. Germline values: CDR1 DFQATT, CDR2 SNEGSKA (reference sequence). Trimming pared 6 bases from V and 6 bases from J, leaving 7 bases between. The CDR3 is 10 residues long.

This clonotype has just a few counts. CDR3 amino acids: CASSLFQGVVSGEQYF. The DNA of the CDR3 is TGTGCCAGCAGCCTCTTCCAGGGGGTTGTTAGCGGCGAGCAGTACTTC. V usage is TRBV7-2 and J usage is TRBJ2-7, with a weak D call TRBD1 (7 bases). CDR1 and CDR2 from the germline V gene are SGHTA and FQGNSA. The CDR3 runs 16 residues. The V and J ends lost 5 bases and 6 bases respectively, with 23 bases between them. Supplemented by reference TRBV7-2 and TRBJ2-7, the full variable domain reads GAGVSQSPSNKVTEKGKDVELRCDPISGHTALYWYRQSLGQGLEFLIYFQGNSAPDKSGLPSDRFSAERTGGSVSTLTIQRTQQEDSAVYLCASSLFQGVVSGEQYFGPGTRLTVT.

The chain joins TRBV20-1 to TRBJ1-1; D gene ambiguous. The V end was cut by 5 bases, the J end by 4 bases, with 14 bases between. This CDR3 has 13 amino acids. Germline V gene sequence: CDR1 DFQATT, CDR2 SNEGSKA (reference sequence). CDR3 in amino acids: CSASRPGITEAFF. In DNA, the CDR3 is TGCAGTGCTTCACGCCCCGGGATCACTGAAGCTTTCTTT.

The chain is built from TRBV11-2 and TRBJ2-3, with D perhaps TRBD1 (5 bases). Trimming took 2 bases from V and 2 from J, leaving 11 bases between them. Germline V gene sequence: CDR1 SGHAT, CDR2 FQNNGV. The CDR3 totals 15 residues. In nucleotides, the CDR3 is TGTGCCAGCAGCTTAAGGCGACAGTTCACAGATACGCAGTATTTT. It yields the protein CASSLRRQFTDTQYF.